Included here is one T cell receptor beta chain sequence, with context. Its target antigen remains unknown. Per-nucleotide qualities are absent, and no much larger clonotype sits a single base away. Stable Graves' hyperthyroidism was defined as the absence of progression to ophthalmopathy over 18 months of follow-up. The hyperthyroidism patients were between 18 and 65 years old and newly diagnosed, with a disease duration of less than 2 months. The study excluded patients with uncontrolled infections, other autoimmune diseases, pregnancy or lactation. Clinical symptoms, serum thyroxine and TRAb, thyroid ultrasound, and orbital computed tomography formed the basis for the diagnoses. PBMCs were isolated from 10 ml of fresh peripheral blood by Ficoll-Paque density gradient centrifugation. Total RNA was extracted using Trizol reagent, and RNA quality was assessed on an Agilent 2100 Bioanalyzer. The data are from a study of T cells in Graves' hyperthyroidism and ophthalmopathy (dated by TCRdb to about 2019). Notes on the research overall: Peripheral blood samples were taken at the time of initial diagnosis, prior to any treatment. For training and testing, the approximately 97 patients in the discovery cohort were randomly divided in a 7:3 ratio. Following sampling, methimazole starting at 30 mg daily was given to hyperthyroidism patients, and high-dose intravenous methylprednisolone was given to ophthalmopathy patients. To identify distinguishing TCR V-J signatures, a discovery cohort of 90 to 100 patients was used, comprising 40 to 45 with Graves' ophthalmopathy and around 60 with stable Graves' hyperthyroidism. The paper describes TCR Vbeta CDR3 sequencing of 120 to 150 peripheral blood samples, made up of 40 to 45 ophthalmopathy patients, roughly 80 hyperthyroidism patients and around 17 progressor patients. Whether ophthalmopathy could be predicted prospectively was tested in an independent validation cohort made up of about 20 hyperthyroidism patients plus 17 patients who later progressed to ophthalmopathy. The study also compared thyroid tissue and blood T-cell repertoires from more than 5 Graves' hyperthyroidism patients. On the study overall, not on this receptor specifically: In validation, the model predicted progression to ophthalmopathy a median of around 6.5 months before onset, with about 71% sensitivity and just under 75% specificity. Most expanded thyroid clonotypes (frequency above 0.001) were also detected in blood, suggesting blood repertoires may reflect thyroid immune responses. In cross-validation, a model built on a 13 V-J signature told ophthalmopathy apart from stable hyperthyroidism with under 90% sensitivity and about 81% specificity, and in testing the same model reached 80%/75%. No statistical method was used to fix the sample size in advance, and group allocation was not hidden from the investigators.

The V end gives up 6 bases and the J end 6 bases, leaving 13 bases in the junction not matched to a gene. The germline V gene specifies MNHEY as CDR1 and SVGAGI as CDR2. The CDR3 has 15 amino acids, counting the end cysteine and phenylalanine. Just the 45-base CDR3 DNA is kept, in frame starting at base 1. TCR beta CDR3 regions were amplified from RNA transcripts. The TCR CDR3 was subjected to a first round of RT-PCR using the HTBI primer set and the Qiagen OneStep RT-PCR kit. Libraries were constructed in a second round of multiplex PCR, after which size selection and purification were carried out. The libraries were sequenced on an Illumina HiSeq2000 using paired-end 100 bp reads. Per the authors' processing: SOAPnuke was used to process the raw data, with reads discarded if the reads contained adapters or uncalled bases, had a mean Phred below 15, or lacked an exact constant-primer or identifier match. COPE v1.2.5 was used to merge high-quality paired reads, and clonotypes were defined as unique nucleotide sequences. MiTCR v1.1 was used to align the clonotypes against IMGT TRBV, TRBD and TRBJ reference segments. The analysis included only V-J combinations with a frequency above 0.0001, which together covered 99% to 99.2% of the repertoires. A TCS score was defined as the ratio between F50 (clonal expansion) and ExV (chaos), using BLOSUM62-based TCRdist between CDR3 peptides within each V-J. Welch's t-statistics and random forest reduced roughly 530 V-J features to 13, which were used in a naive Bayes classifier (R e1071). Thyroid-blood repertoire similarity was quantified with the Morisita-Horn index. TCRdb cleaned the public reads at Q25 with fastp, built clones with MiXCR and kept in-frame beta chains. All rows with the same CDR3 protein become a single entry with the most common DNA and genes. The V and J calls and clone size are TCRdb's, not the authors'. The sample profile shows around 700,000 distinct CDR3 sequences; approximately 40% of them were found once. More than 25% of the sample is taken by the ten largest.

The sequence links TRBV6-5 to TRBJ2-5, and TRBD2 matches 7 of the central bases. The TCR sequence derives from a woman between 35 and 50 years old with Graves' hyperthyroidism. Sequencing was performed on blood. CDR3 sequence: CASSLNGLEGKTQYF. The base sequence is TGTGCCAGCAGCCTGAATGGACTAGAGGGGAAGACCCAGTACTTC.